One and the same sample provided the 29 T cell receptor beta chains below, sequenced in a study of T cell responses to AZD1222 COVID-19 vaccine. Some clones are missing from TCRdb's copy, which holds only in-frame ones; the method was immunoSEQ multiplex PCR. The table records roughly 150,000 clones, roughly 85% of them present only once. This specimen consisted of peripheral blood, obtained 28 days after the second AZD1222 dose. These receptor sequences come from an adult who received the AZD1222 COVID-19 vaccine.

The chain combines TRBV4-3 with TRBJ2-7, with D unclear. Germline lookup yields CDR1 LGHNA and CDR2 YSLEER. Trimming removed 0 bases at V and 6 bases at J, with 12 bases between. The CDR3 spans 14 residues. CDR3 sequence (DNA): TGCGCCAGCAGCCAAGATGTCGTTGGGGTCGAGCAGTACTTC. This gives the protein CASSQDVVGVEQYF.

The CDR3 DNA reads TGTGCCAGCAGCCGGGGACAACCCGGGAGTGAGACCCAGTACTTC. Protein: CASSRGQPGSETQYF. The chain joins TRBV5-5 to TRBJ2-5; D is possibly TRBD1 or TRBD2 (6 bases each). The CDR3 consists of 15 residues. The V end lost 4 bases, the J end lost 5 bases, and 18 bases lay between the germline ends. Germline lookup yields CDR1 SGHKS and CDR2 YYEKEE (reference sequence).

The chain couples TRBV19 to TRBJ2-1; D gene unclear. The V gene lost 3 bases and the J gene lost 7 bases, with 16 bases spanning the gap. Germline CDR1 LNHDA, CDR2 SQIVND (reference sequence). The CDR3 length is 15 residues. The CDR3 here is CASSIRPGSTNEQFF. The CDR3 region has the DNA TGTGCCAGTAGTATCCGGCCGGGCTCGACTAATGAGCAGTTCTTC.

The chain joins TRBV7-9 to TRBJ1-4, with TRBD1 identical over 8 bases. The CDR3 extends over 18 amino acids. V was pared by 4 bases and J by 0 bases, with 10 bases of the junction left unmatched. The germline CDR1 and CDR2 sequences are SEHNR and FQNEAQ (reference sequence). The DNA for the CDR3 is TGTGCCAGCAGCTCACTCCCGGGACAGGATTCAACTAATGAAAAACTGTTTTTT. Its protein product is CASSSLPGQDSTNEKLFF.

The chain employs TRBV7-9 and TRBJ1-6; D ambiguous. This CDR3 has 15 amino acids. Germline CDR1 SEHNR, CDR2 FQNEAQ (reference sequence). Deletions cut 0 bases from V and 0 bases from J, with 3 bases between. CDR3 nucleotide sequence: TGTGCCAGCAGCTTAGCAGGCTCCTATAATTCACCCCTCCACTTT. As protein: CASSLAGSYNSPLHF.

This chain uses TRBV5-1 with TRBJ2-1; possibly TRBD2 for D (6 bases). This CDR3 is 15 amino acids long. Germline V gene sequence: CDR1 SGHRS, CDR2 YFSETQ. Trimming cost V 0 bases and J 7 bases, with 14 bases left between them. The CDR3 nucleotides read TGCGCCAGCAGCTTGGCCCAGGGAGGCGGGAATGAGCAGTTCTTC. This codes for CASSLAQGGGNEQFF.

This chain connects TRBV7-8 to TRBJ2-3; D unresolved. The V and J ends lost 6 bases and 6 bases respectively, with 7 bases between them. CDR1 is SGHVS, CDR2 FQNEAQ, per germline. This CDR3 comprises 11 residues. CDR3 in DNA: TGTGCCAGCAGGTCCGTGGATACGCAGTATTTT. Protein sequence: CASRSVDTQYF.

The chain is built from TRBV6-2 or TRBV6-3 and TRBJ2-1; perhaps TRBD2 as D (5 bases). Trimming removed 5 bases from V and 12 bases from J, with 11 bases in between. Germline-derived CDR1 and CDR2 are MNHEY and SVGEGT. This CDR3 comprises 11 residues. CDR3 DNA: TGTGCCAGCAGTATAGCGAAAGGGCAGTTCTTC. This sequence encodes CASSIAKGQFF.

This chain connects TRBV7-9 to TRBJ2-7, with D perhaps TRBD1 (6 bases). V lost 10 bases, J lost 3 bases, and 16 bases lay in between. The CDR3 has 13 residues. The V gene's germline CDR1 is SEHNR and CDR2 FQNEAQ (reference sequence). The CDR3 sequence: CATGPQGHYEQYF. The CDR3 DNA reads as TGTGCCACCGGGCCCCAGGGACACTACGAGCAGTACTTC.

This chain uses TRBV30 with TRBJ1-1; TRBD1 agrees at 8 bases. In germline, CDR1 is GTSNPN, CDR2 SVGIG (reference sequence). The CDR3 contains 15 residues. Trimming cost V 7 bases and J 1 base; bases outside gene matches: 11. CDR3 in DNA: TGTGCCTATATCCCTCCCGGGACAGGGAACACTGAAGCTTTCTTT. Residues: CAYIPPGTGNTEAFF. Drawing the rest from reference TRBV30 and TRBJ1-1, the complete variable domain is SQTIHQWPATLVQPVGSPLSLECTVEGTSNPNLYWYRQAAGRGLQLLFYSVGIGQISSEVPQNLSASRPQDRQFILSSKKLLLSDSGFYLCAYIPPGTGNTEAFFGQGTRLTVV.

CDR3 region: CASSKRGDHYGYTF. CDR3 in DNA: TGTGCCAGCAGCAAAAGGGGGGACCACTATGGCTACACCTTC. The rearrangement uses TRBV7-2 and TRBJ1-2; weak D call: TRBD1 (6 bases). This CDR3 is built from 14 residues. Germline V gives CDR1 SGHTA, CDR2 FQGNSA. V lost 5 bases and J lost 3, with 13 bases in between. Full variable domain (rest looked up from reference TRBV7-2 and TRBJ1-2): GAGVSQSPSNKVTEKGKDVELRCDPISGHTALYWYRQSLGQGLEFLIYFQGNSAPDKSGLPSDRFSAERTGGSVSTLTIQRTQQEDSAVYLCASSKRGDHYGYTFGSGTRLTVV.

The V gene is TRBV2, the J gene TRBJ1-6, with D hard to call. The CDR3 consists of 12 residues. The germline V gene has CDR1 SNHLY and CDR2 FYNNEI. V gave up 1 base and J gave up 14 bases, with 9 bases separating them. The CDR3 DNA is TGTGCCAGCAGTGAAGGGCCCTCCACCCTCCACTTT. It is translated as CASSEGPSTLHF.

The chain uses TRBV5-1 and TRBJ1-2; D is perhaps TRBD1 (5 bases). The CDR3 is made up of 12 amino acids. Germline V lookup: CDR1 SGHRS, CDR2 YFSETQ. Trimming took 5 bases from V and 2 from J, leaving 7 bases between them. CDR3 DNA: TGCGCCAGCAGTGGGGGGAACTATGGCTACACCTTC. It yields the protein CASSGGNYGYTF.

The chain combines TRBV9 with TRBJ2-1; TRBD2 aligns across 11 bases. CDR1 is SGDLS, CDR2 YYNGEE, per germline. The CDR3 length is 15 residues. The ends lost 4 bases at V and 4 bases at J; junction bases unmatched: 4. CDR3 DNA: TGTGCCAGCAGCCAGGGACTAGCGGAATACAATGAGCAGTTCTTC. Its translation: CASSQGLAEYNEQFF.

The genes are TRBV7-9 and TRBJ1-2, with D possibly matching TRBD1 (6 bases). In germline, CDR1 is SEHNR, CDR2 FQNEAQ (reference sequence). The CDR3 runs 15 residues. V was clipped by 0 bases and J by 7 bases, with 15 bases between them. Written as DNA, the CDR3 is TGTGCCAGCAGCTTAGCGTTACGGACAGAGATTGGCTACACCTTC. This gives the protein CASSLALRTEIGYTF.

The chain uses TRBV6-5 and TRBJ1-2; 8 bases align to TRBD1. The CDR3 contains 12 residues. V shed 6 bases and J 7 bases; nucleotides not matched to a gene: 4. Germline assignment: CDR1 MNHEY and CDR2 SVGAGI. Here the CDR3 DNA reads TGTGCCAGCAGCCAGGGGGCGAGTGGCTACACCTTC. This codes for CASSQGASGYTF.

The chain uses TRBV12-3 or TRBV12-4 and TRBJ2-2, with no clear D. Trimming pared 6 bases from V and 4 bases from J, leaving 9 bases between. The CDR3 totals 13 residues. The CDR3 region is CASSPTRTGELFF. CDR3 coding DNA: TGTGCCAGCAGCCCGACCCGCACCGGGGAGCTGTTTTTT.

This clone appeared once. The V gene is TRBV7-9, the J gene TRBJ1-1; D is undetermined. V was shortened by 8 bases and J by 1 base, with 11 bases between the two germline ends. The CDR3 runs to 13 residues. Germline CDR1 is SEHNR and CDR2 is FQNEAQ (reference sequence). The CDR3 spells CASCVAANTEAFF. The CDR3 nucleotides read TGTGCCAGCTGCGTGGCAGCGAACACTGAAGCTTTCTTT. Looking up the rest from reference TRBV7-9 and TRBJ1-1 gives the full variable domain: DTGVSQNPRHKITKRGQNVTFRCDPISEHNRLYWYRQTLGQGPEFLTYFQNEAQLEKSRLLSDRFSAERPKGSFSTLEIQRTEQGDSAMYLCASCVAANTEAFFGQGTRLTVV.

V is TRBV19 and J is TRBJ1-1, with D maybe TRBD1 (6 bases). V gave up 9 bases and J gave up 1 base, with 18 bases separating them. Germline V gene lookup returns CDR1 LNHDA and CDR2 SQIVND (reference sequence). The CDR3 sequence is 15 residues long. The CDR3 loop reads CASGGSRNRNTEAFF. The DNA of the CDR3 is TGTGCCAGCGGGGGCTCTAGAAACCGGAACACTGAAGCTTTCTTT. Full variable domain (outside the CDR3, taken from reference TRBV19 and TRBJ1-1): DGGITQSPKYLFRKEGQNVTLSCEQNLNHDAMYWYRQDPGQGLRLIYYSQIVNDFQKGDIAEGYSVSREKKESFPLTVTSAQKNPTAFYLCASGGSRNRNTEAFFGQGTRLTVV.

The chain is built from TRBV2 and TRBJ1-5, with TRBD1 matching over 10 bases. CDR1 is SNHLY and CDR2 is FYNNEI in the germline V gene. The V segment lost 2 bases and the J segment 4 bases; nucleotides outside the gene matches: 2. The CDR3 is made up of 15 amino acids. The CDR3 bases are TGTGCCAGCAGTGAAAGGGGACAGGGGAATCAGCCCCAGCATTTT. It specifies CASSERGQGNQPQHF.

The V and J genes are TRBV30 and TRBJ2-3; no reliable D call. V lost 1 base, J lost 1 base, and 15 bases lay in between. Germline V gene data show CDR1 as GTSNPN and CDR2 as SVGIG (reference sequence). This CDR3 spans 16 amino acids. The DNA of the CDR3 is TGTGCCTGGAGTGCCCGGCGAGCTCCTGGCACAGATACGCAGTATTTT. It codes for CAWSARRAPGTDTQYF.

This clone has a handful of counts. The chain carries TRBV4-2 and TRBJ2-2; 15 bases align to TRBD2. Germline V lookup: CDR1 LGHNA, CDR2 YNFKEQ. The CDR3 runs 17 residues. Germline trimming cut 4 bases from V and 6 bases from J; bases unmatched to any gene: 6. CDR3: CASSPGLAGGQAGELFF. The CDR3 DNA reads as TGTGCCAGCAGCCCCGGACTAGCGGGGGGGCAGGCCGGGGAGCTGTTTTTT.

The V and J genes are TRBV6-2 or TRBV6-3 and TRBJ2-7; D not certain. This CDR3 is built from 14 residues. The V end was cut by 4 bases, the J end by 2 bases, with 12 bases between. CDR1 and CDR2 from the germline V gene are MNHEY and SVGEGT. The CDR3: CASSSGLVAYEQYF. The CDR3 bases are TGTGCCAGCAGTTCCGGCCTAGTGGCCTACGAGCAGTACTTC.

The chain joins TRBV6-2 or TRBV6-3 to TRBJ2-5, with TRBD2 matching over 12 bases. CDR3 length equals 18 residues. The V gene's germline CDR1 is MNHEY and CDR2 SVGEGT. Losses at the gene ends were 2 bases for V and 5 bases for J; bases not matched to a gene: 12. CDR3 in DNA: TGTGCCAGCAGTTACACCCCTCTAGCGGGGGGGTCCCGGGAGACCCAGTACTTC. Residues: CASSYTPLAGGSRETQYF.

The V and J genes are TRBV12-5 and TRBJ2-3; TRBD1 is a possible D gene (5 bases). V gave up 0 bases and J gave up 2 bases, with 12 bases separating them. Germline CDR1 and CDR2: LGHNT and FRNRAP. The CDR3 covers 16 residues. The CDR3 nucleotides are TGTGCTAGTGGTTTGGTACTGGGGCAAACCACAGATACGCAGTATTTT. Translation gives CASGLVLGQTTDTQYF.

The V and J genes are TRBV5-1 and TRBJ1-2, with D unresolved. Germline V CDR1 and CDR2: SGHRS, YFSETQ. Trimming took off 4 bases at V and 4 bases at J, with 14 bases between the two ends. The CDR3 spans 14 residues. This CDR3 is CASSPNDKSYGYTF. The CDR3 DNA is TGCGCCAGCAGCCCTAACGACAAAAGCTATGGCTACACCTTC.

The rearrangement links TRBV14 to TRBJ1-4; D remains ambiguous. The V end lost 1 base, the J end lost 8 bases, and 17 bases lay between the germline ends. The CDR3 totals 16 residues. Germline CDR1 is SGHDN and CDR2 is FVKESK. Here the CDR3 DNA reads TGTGCCAGCAGCCAAGGGTTGCAGGTTTTACGGGAAAAACTGTTTTTT. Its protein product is CASSQGLQVLREKLFF.

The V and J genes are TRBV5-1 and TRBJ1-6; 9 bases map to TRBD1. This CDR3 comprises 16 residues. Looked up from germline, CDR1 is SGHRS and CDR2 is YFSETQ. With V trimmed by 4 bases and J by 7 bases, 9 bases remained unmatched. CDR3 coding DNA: TGCGCCAGCAGCCCGGGACAGGGAGCTCTCAATTCACCCCTCCACTTT. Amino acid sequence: CASSPGQGALNSPLHF.

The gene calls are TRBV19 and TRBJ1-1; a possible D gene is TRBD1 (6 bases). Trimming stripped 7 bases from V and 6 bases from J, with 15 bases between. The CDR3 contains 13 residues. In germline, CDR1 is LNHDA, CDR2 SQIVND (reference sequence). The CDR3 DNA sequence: TGTGCCAGTACCAACAGGGCGTGGGCTGAAGCTTTCTTT. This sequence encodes CASTNRAWAEAFF.